The clone carrying this T cell receptor beta chain was detected a few times. Through a sample-barcoded 5' primer and a J-beta primer mix, a second PCR was run for roughly 7 to 12 cycles. Each of the samples gave a minimum of 2.5 million paired-end reads that contained CDR3. One entry per CDR3 protein results from TCRdb running MiXCR on the 5' RACE reads. This sample carries about 570,000 distinct CDR3 sequences, roughly 28% of them seen once, and the ten largest clones take approximately 17%. The germline V gene has CDR1 DFQATT and CDR2 SNEGSKA (reference sequence). The V end was cut by 3 bases, the J end by 2 bases, with 19 bases between. This CDR3 contains 16 residues. These data come from a study of blood T cells in healthy people across ages. Samples each yielded at least 5 micrograms of total RNA.

The specimen sequenced was blood. The source of this sequence is a woman in her sixties or seventies in good health. The rearrangement uses TRBV20-1 and TRBJ2-5; D perhaps matches TRBD2 (6 bases). In DNA form, the CDR3 reads TGCAGTGCTAGGGTCTTAACGGGGGTCCCTCAAGAGACCCAGTACTTC. This gives the protein CSARVLTGVPQETQYF.